This T cell receptor beta chain was recovered during a study of molecular identifiers for immune sequencing clone quantification. Listed TCR primers and previously described methods were used for bulk TCR libraries. Each CDR3 protein is one row after TCRdb ran MiXCR on the PCR reads. The sample contains about 640,000 distinct CDR3 sequences, about 20% of which appear only once. General observations from the study: Jurkat TCR RNA spiked in from one cell reportedly remained identifiable amid one million naive cells.

The CDR3 runs 17 residues. Germline-derived CDR1 and CDR2 are SEHNR and FQNEAQ (reference sequence). V was trimmed by 5 bases and J by 2 bases, leaving 20 bases between them. This clonotype was counted many times. Its antigen remains unknown. The chain recombines TRBV7-9 with TRBJ2-3; D possibly uses TRBD1 or TRBD2 (5 bases each). Sequencing used naive CD8+ T cells from blood, with Jurkat cell RNA spiked in. Subset defined: FACS-sorted CD8+CD4-CCR7+CD45RA+ naive T cells. The clonotype originates from a human donor in good health. Some libraries in this study had Jurkat cell RNA spiked in. CDR3 coding DNA: TGTGCCAGCAGCCTAAATTTGGGACCTCTATTCACAGATACGCAGTATTTT. Protein: CASSLNLGPLFTDTQYF.